The source of this T cell receptor beta chain is a study of control samples from healthy donors and cancer patients. CDR3 length: 17 amino acids. In this sample, this clone turned up once. The data were produced by immunoSEQ multiplex PCR, yet TCRdb's version contains in-frame clones alone and is incomplete. Altogether 150,000 or so clones are present, about 94% being singletons, with the ten largest covering 2% to 2.5%. The chain uses TRBV1 and TRBJ2-4; TRBD2 is the table's D call and was not checked against the DNA. TRBV1 is flagged as a pseudogene. The origin of this receptor is a man between 45 and 60 years old in good health. Sequencing input: blood. CDR3: CTSSRQPGLAGGCIQYF. CDR3 in DNA: TGCACCAGCAGCCGACAACCGGGACTAGCGGGAGGGTGCATTCAGTACTTC.